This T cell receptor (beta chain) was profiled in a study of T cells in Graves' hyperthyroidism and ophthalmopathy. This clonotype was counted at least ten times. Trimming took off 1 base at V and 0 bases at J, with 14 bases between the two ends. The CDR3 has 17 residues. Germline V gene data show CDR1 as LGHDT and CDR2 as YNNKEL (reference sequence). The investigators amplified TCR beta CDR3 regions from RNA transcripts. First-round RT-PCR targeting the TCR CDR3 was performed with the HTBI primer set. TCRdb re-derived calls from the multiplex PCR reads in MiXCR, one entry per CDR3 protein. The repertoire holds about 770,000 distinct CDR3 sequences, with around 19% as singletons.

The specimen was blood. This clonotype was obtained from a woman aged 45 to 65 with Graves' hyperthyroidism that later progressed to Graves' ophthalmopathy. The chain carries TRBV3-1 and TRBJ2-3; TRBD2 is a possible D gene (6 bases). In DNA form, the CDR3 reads TGTGCCAGCAGCCAAGGAATTCCTCGGGGGAGCACAGATACGCAGTATTTT. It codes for CASSQGIPRGSTDTQYF.